A single sample is the source of the 31 T cell receptor beta chains below, sequenced in a study of T cell responses to AZD1222 COVID-19 vaccine. Sequenced by immunoSEQ multiplex PCR; TCRdb stores in-frame clones only, minus some. Of 40,000 to 45,000 clones in the sample, roughly 75% were seen once. The input for sequencing was peripheral blood, taken on day 0 of AZD1222 vaccination. These receptors came from an adult in good health.

V is TRBV6-2 or TRBV6-3 and J is TRBJ1-2; D may be TRBD1 (6 bases). Germline-derived CDR1 and CDR2 are MNHEY and SVGEGT. V was pared by 4 bases and J by 8 bases, with 20 bases between. The CDR3 runs to 15 residues. DNA of the CDR3: TGTGCCAGCAGTTCCTGGACAGCCCTTTCTAGGGGCTACACCTTC. Translating it yields CASSSWTALSRGYTF.

J is TRBJ2-2 and V is TRBV7-6; 9 bases agree with TRBD2. Germline-derived CDR1 and CDR2 are SGHVS and FNYEAQ. J lost 4 bases, V lost 3 bases, and 0 bases had no gene match. The CDR3 sequence is 14 residues long. The chain's CDR3 is CASSLRGGTGELFF. The DNA of the CDR3 is TGTGCCAGCAGCTTGCGGGGGGGCACCGGGGAGCTGTTTTTT.

The gene calls are TRBV20-1 and TRBJ1-6; no clear D gene. The germline gives CDR1 DFQATT, CDR2 SNEGSKA (reference sequence). The CDR3 runs to 11 residues. The CDR3 sequence is CSASGGSPLHF. CDR3 sequence (DNA): TGCAGCGCGAGTGGTGGTTCACCCCTCCACTTT.

This chain uses TRBV6-6 with TRBJ1-2; D call uncertain. The CDR3 has 13 residues. The germline V gene encodes CDR1 MNHNY and CDR2 SVGAGI (reference sequence). With 2 bases removed from V and 2 bases from J, the gap between germline ends came to 6 bases. DNA of the CDR3: TGTGCCAGCAGTTACATGCAGAACTATGGCTACACCTTC. Amino acids: CASSYMQNYGYTF.

V and J are TRBV5-1 and TRBJ2-3; D is tentatively TRBD1 or TRBD2 (5 bases each). Trimming removed 3 bases at V and 2 bases at J, with 16 bases between. The CDR3 covers 16 residues. The V gene's germline CDR1 is SGHRS and CDR2 YFSETQ. The CDR3 reads CASSSSGRANTDTQYF. The CDR3 nucleotides are TGCGCCAGCAGCTCGTCGGGGCGGGCAAACACAGATACGCAGTATTTT.

V is TRBV6-5 and J is TRBJ1-5; 8 bases are shared with TRBD1. Looked up from germline, CDR1 is MNHEY and CDR2 is SVGAGI. V shed 6 bases and J 5 bases; nucleotides not matched to a gene: 3. There are 13 residues in the CDR3. CDR3 region: CASRVTGDQPQHF. The CDR3 nucleotides are TGTGCCAGCAGGGTGACAGGGGATCAGCCCCAGCATTTT.

The J gene is TRBJ2-2, the V gene TRBV18; a possible D gene is TRBD2 (7 bases). The CDR3 extends over 16 amino acids. Germline assignment: CDR1 KGHSH and CDR2 LQKENI. Trimming pared 1 base from V and 4 bases from J, leaving 13 bases between. CDR3 nucleotide sequence: TGTGCCAGCTCACCACTTGCGGGGGCCTCCACCGGGGAGCTGTTTTTT. As protein: CASSPLAGASTGELFF.

The chain couples TRBV28 to TRBJ1-2; no firm D call. V lost 1 base and J 7 bases, leaving 10 bases between the germline ends. The CDR3 is made up of 13 amino acids. The germline V gene has CDR1 MDHEN and CDR2 SYDVKM. In DNA form, the CDR3 reads TGTGCCAGCAGTTTATCGGGCGGTTTTGGCTACACCTTC. This translates into CASSLSGGFGYTF.

This rearrangement joins TRBV11-3 to TRBJ2-3, with D possibly TRBD2 on 6 matching bases. The germline V and J ends were trimmed by 3 bases and 7 bases, with 17 bases remaining between them. The CDR3 totals 15 residues. The V gene's germline CDR1 is SGHNT and CDR2 YENEEA. The CDR3 DNA sequence: TGTGCCAGCAGCTTGGGTGGGGTACGGGGGAATACGCAGTATTTT. Protein product: CASSLGGVRGNTQYF.

The chain carries TRBV5-4 and TRBJ2-7, with D possibly being TRBD2 (5 bases). V was clipped by 4 bases and J by 3 bases, with 11 bases between them. This CDR3 has 13 residues. Germline V lookup: CDR1 SGHNT, CDR2 YYREEE (reference sequence). CDR3 sequence reads: CASSHGLNYEQYF. The DNA for the CDR3 is TGTGCCAGCAGCCACGGACTTAACTACGAGCAGTACTTC.

V gene TRBV5-4 combines with J gene TRBJ2-3; 7 nucleotides match TRBD2. This CDR3 region has 17 residues. V lost 4 bases to trimming and J lost 6 bases; unmatched junction nucleotides: 17. Per the germline V gene, CDR1 is SGHNT and CDR2 is YYREEE (reference sequence). CDR3 residues: CASSPGPLAAPRDTQYF. CDR3 coding DNA: TGTGCCAGCAGCCCTGGCCCCCTAGCGGCCCCGAGGGATACGCAGTATTTT. Filled out from reference TRBV5-4 and TRBJ2-3, the complete variable domain reads ETGVTQSPTHLIKTRGQQVTLRCSSQSGHNTVSWYQQALGQGPQFIFQYYREEENGRGNFPPRFSGLQFPNYSSELNVNALELDDSALYLCASSPGPLAAPRDTQYFGPGTRLTVL.

This rearrangement joins TRBV19 to TRBJ2-2, with TRBD2 matching over 7 bases. This CDR3 region has 14 residues. CDR1 and CDR2 (germline): LNHDA, SQIVND (reference sequence). The junction had 2 bases not matched to a gene; V was cut back by 0 bases and J by 7 bases. DNA for the CDR3: TGTGCCAGTAGTATAGATCGGGGGGTCGGGGAGCTGTTTTTT. It encodes CASSIDRGVGELFF.

The genes are TRBV7-8 and TRBJ2-5; D is perhaps TRBD2 (6 bases). From germline, CDR1 is SGHVS and CDR2 FQNEAQ. The CDR3 is 16 residues long. Trimming removed 2 bases from V and 2 bases from J, with 15 bases in between. The CDR3 nucleotides are TGTGCCAGCAGCTTACTAGGGGCGGGACCGCAAGAGACCCAGTACTTC. It translates to CASSLLGAGPQETQYF.

This chain joins TRBV19 and TRBJ2-3; D is perhaps TRBD2 (5 bases). Germline V gene lookup returns CDR1 LNHDA and CDR2 SQIVND (reference sequence). V was cut by 5 bases and J by 4 bases, with 13 bases left in between. This CDR3 has 14 amino acids. CDR3 nucleotide sequence: TGTGCCAGTAGTCCCGGACCGAGGGCAGATACGCAGTATTTT. This encodes CASSPGPRADTQYF.

This rearrangement joins TRBV3-1 (or the pseudogene TRBV3-2) to TRBJ1-1; D not resolved. Germline lookup yields CDR1 LGHDT and CDR2 YNNKEL (reference sequence). V was trimmed by 4 bases and J by 7 bases, leaving 19 bases between them. This CDR3 has 15 amino acids. The CDR3 DNA sequence: TGTGCCAGCAGCCTTCTAAATTACCAGCGTAATGAAGCTTTCTTT. This encodes CASSLLNYQRNEAFF.

This sequence joins TRBV2 and TRBJ1-5; TRBD1 aligns across 8 bases. The CDR3 has 13 residues. V lost 8 bases, J lost 1 base, and 1 base stayed unmatched. Germline assignment: CDR1 SNHLY and CDR2 FYNNEI. This CDR3 is CASDRGSNQPQHF. DNA of the CDR3: TGTGCCAGCGACAGGGGAAGCAATCAGCCCCAGCATTTT.

V is TRBV9 and J is TRBJ2-7, with D unclear. Germline CDR1 SGDLS, CDR2 YYNGEE. There are 14 residues in the CDR3. The ends were cut back, 0 bases at V and 3 bases at J, with 10 bases in the middle. The DNA for the CDR3 is TGTGCCAGCAGCGTAGGGGTTGGCAGCTACGAGCAGTACTTC. Encoded protein: CASSVGVGSYEQYF. The whole variable domain, remainder taken from reference TRBV9 and TRBJ2-7, is DSGVTQTPKHLITATGQRVTLRCSPRSGDLSVYWYQQSLDQGLQFLIQYYNGEERAKGNILERFSAQQFPDLHSELNLSSLELGDSALYFCASSVGVGSYEQYFGPGTRLTVT.

The chain is built from TRBV5-4 and TRBJ1-1, with D perhaps matching TRBD1 (5 bases). The germline CDR1 and CDR2 sequences are SGHNT and YYREEE (reference sequence). CDR3 length equals 14 residues. V shed 0 bases and J shed 3 bases, with 9 bases lying between them. Written as DNA, the CDR3 is TGTGCCAGCAGCTTGGAACCGGGGGACACTGAAGCTTTCTTT. This translates into CASSLEPGDTEAFF.

The rearrangement joins TRBV6-5 to TRBJ1-1; D not certain. V was pared by 6 bases and J by 2 bases, with 13 bases between. This CDR3 contains 14 residues. Germline CDR1 MNHEY, CDR2 SVGAGI. As DNA, the CDR3 is TGTGCCAGCAGGAAACTCAGGAGTAACACTGAAGCTTTCTTT. It encodes CASRKLRSNTEAFF.

By sample fraction, this clone is medium-sized. The CDR3 region is CASSPGTSVSYNEQFF. The CDR3, as DNA: TGTGCCAGCAGTCCCGGGACTAGCGTTTCCTACAATGAGCAGTTCTTC. V gene TRBV11-2 combines with J gene TRBJ2-1; TRBD2 matches at 10 bases. V lost 6 bases to trimming and J lost 1 base; unmatched junction nucleotides: 6. The CDR3 consists of 16 residues. The germline gives CDR1 SGHAT, CDR2 FQNNGV.

The chain has TRBV29-1 and TRBJ1-2; 7 nucleotides match TRBD1. V was pared by 4 bases and J by 8 bases, with 25 bases of the junction left unmatched. CDR3 size: 18 residues. CDR1 and CDR2 (germline): SQVTM, ANQGSEA. The CDR3 coding sequence is TGCAGCGTTGTCGCTCGGGACAGCCTAATGCTTAGGGGTAAAGGCTACACCTTC. This translates into CSVVARDSLMLRGKGYTF.

The chain couples TRBV5-1 to TRBJ2-2, with TRBD1 identical over 10 bases. Germline loops: CDR1 SGHRS, CDR2 YFSETQ. The CDR3 length is 15 residues. J gave up 7 bases and V 4 bases, and 7 bases lay outside the gene matches. The CDR3 protein is CASSLRQGADGELFF. In DNA, the CDR3 is TGCGCCAGCAGCCTCCGACAGGGGGCCGACGGGGAGCTGTTTTTT.

The genes are TRBV10-3 and TRBJ2-5; the D gene is possibly TRBD2 (6 bases). This CDR3 has 14 amino acids. From germline, CDR1 is ENHRY and CDR2 SYGVKD. Trimming pared 7 bases from V and 2 bases from J, leaving 14 bases between. This chain's CDR3 is CAITAGRRQETQYF. CDR3 nucleotides: TGTGCCATCACCGCGGGGCGGAGACAAGAGACCCAGTACTTC.

The chain uses TRBV5-1 and TRBJ2-7, with D perhaps TRBD1 (5 bases). CDR3 length: 14 amino acids. V shed 4 bases and J shed 6 bases, with 17 bases lying between them. Germline V gene data show CDR1 as SGHRS and CDR2 as YFSETQ. CDR3: CASSRDRDLGEQYF. Written as DNA, the CDR3 is TGCGCCAGCAGCCGAGACAGAGATCTGGGCGAGCAGTACTTC.

The CDR3 loop reads CASSFVPQPQHF. In DNA form, the CDR3 reads TGTGCCAGCAGTTTTGTTCCCCAGCCCCAGCATTTT. V usage is TRBV28 and J usage is TRBJ1-5; D gene unclear. V lost 3 bases, J lost 7 bases, and 7 bases lay in between. CDR1 and CDR2 from the germline V gene are MDHEN and SYDVKM. The CDR3 extends over 12 amino acids.

The chain employs TRBV6-2 or TRBV6-3 and TRBJ1-5, with D possibly TRBD1 on 5 matching bases. The J call may not be correct, given that the DNA end is closer to TRBJ2-3. The CDR3 sequence is 19 residues long. Germline CDR1 is MNHEY and CDR2 is SVGEGT. The DNA of the CDR3 is TGTGCCAGCAGTCCCGTGTCAGGCATCTGGACAACCAAGAGTCAGCCCCAGTATTTT. Translating gives CASSPVSGIWTTKSQPQYF.

The count of this clone is one. The chain's CDR3 is CASSETTGINYGYTF. DNA of the CDR3: TGTGCCAGCAGTGAAACCACAGGGATCAACTATGGCTACACCTTC. The V and J genes are TRBV6-1 and TRBJ1-2, with a possible D match to TRBD1 (6 bases). This CDR3 has 15 residues. Per the germline V gene, CDR1 is MNHNS and CDR2 is SASEGT. Between the trimmed V and J ends, which lost 2 bases and 2 bases, there was a span of 12 bases.

The rearrangement links TRBV7-2 to TRBJ2-1, with D perhaps TRBD2 (5 bases). The CDR3 sequence is 14 residues long. Germline CDR1 SGHTA, CDR2 FQGNSA. The ends were cut back, 5 bases at V and 5 bases at J, with 13 bases in the middle. CDR3: CASSPRTQNNEQFF. The CDR3 nucleotides read TGTGCCAGCAGCCCTAGGACTCAAAACAATGAGCAGTTCTTC.

This chain connects TRBV6-4 to TRBJ1-4; possibly TRBD1 for D (5 bases). The CDR3 consists of 13 residues. The V and J ends lost 9 bases and 7 bases respectively, with 15 bases between them. Per the germline V gene, CDR1 is MRHNA and CDR2 is SNTAGT. CDR3 DNA sequence: TGTGCCAGTCCAGGGACGGAGCGTGAAAAACTGTTTTTT. This gives the protein CASPGTEREKLFF.

The sample holds one count of this clone. This sequence joins TRBV18 and TRBJ2-7, with 9 nucleotides matching TRBD1. V lost 4 bases, J lost 7 bases, and 11 bases stayed unmatched. The germline gives CDR1 KGHSH, CDR2 LQKENI. This CDR3 comprises 15 residues. CDR3 coding DNA: TGTGCCAGCTCACTTACGGGACAGGGAATTGGGGAGCAGTACTTC. It codes for CASSLTGQGIGEQYF. The complete variable domain, with remaining parts taken from reference TRBV18 and TRBJ2-7, reads NAGVMQNPRHLVRRRGQEARLRCSPMKGHSHVYWYRQLPEEGLKFMVYLQKENIIDESGMPKERFSAEFPKEGPSILRIQQVVRGDSAAYFCASSLTGQGIGEQYFGPGTRLTVT.

The V gene is TRBV6-5, the J gene TRBJ2-5; D gene uncertain. Germline V CDR1 and CDR2: MNHEY, SVGAGI. Trimming took 6 bases from V and 4 from J, leaving 15 bases between them. The CDR3 length is 14 residues. The chain's CDR3 is CASSTLSAPETQYF. CDR3 in DNA: TGTGCCAGCAGCACCTTGTCAGCCCCAGAGACCCAGTACTTC.